This T cell receptor beta chain was identified in a study of beta chain features in type 1 diabetes. Study in general: Patients and healthy donors were similar in age, gender and cell yields. Overall study results and limits: The study found moderately but significantly shorter TCRB CDR3s in all four CD4+ subsets of Type 1 diabetes patients. Healthy donors had naive, central memory and Treg TCRB repertoires that appeared less similar than those seen among patients. Type 1 diabetes patients had fewer VDJ junction insertions and more deletions.

Isolated RNA was reverse transcribed in full, so expressed TCRB transcripts were sequenced. Here immunoSEQ multiplex PCR was the method, and the copy in TCRdb shows in-frame clones only, minus some. The profile shows over 600,000 clones, around 12% of them singletons. Trimming pared 6 bases from V and 0 bases from J, leaving 9 bases between. This CDR3 has 14 amino acids. CDR1 is SGHRS and CDR2 is YFSETQ in the germline V gene. Every sorted population was more than 95% pure. The sample holds a few counts of this clone. Its antigen is undetermined. The TCR originated in a young man with type 1 diabetes. The chain links TRBV5-1 to TRBJ2-2; no firm D call. Sequences were obtained from naive CD4+ T cells from blood. CDR3 sequence: CASKGLTNTGELFF. Written as DNA, the CDR3 is TGCGCCAGCAAAGGTCTCACGAACACCGGGGAGCTGTTTTTT.